This T cell receptor beta chain was recorded in a study of T cells in Graves' hyperthyroidism and ophthalmopathy. Findings and limits, study-wide: Patients with ophthalmopathy were separated from those with stable hyperthyroidism by a 13 V-J model. Ophthalmopathy was predicted by the model a median of approximately six months ahead of onset.

Trimming left V 3 bases short and J 1 base short, with 15 bases between. The CDR3 has 16 residues. The germline V gene has CDR1 MDHEN and CDR2 SYDVKM. Patients with uncontrolled infections, other autoimmune diseases, pregnancy or lactation were excluded. Predating any ophthalmopathy symptoms, the blood sample was taken at first hyperthyroidism diagnosis. Regions amplified from RNA transcripts were the TCR beta CDR3 regions. In the first-round RT-PCR of the TCR CDR3, the HTBI primer set was used. TCRdb reanalysed the multiplex PCR reads using MiXCR and keeps one entry per CDR3 protein. The data show fewer than 300,000 distinct CDR3 sequences, around 15% seen once. Comments on this clonotype: The antigen is not known.

The sample was blood. This sequence was found in a woman in her forties or fifties with Graves' hyperthyroidism that later progressed to Graves' ophthalmopathy. The chain links TRBV28 to TRBJ2-5, with D possibly being TRBD1 or TRBD2 (6 bases each). The chain's CDR3 is CASSFTGRGPQETQYF. DNA for the CDR3: TGTGCCAGCAGTTTCACGGGACGGGGGCCCCAAGAGACCCAGTACTTC.